These 19 T cell receptor beta chains originate from one sample sequenced in a study of human T cells and chemical hapten exposure. The template was total RNA from unfractionated whole blood. TCRdb passed the 5' RACE reads through MiXCR, listing each CDR3 protein once. The data show roughly 82,000 distinct CDR3 sequences, with approximately 15% seen just once and around 7% held by the top ten. These receptors all stem from a female donor in good health.

This clonotype turned up a few times. The CDR3 loop reads CASSIGTLNNEQFF. The CDR3 region has the DNA TGTGCCAGCAGCATCGGGACACTGAACAATGAGCAGTTCTTC. The chain couples TRBV7-8 to TRBJ2-1, with D perhaps TRBD1 (6 bases). Germline V gives CDR1 SGHVS, CDR2 FQNEAQ. The ends were cut back, 5 bases at V and 5 bases at J, with 13 bases in the middle. The CDR3 sequence is 14 residues long.

This chain connects TRBV6-5 to TRBJ1-2, with 7 bases aligning to TRBD1. After removal of 4 bases from V and 4 bases from J, the junction contained 6 bases not matched to a gene. The CDR3 covers 14 residues. Germline V gene sequence: CDR1 MNHEY, CDR2 SVGAGI. CDR3 protein: CASSSTGEVYGYTF. Written as DNA, the CDR3 is TGTGCCAGCAGTTCCACAGGGGAGGTCTATGGCTACACCTTC.

The V call is TRBV3-1, the J call TRBJ1-6; possibly TRBD1 for D (5 bases). Germline values: CDR1 LGHDT, CDR2 YNNKEL (reference sequence). CDR3 length: 14 residues. The V end was cut by 1 base, the J end by 6 bases, with 7 bases between. The DNA for the CDR3 is TGTGCCAGCAGCCAAGGAAGGGGTAATTCACCCCTCCACTTT. Protein sequence: CASSQGRGNSPLHF.

This clonotype was found a few times. The junction departs from the called germline gene at one end, perhaps through a read error. The chain uses TRBV7-8 and TRBJ1-1; D not certain. The CDR3 loop spans 15 amino acids. Germline CDR1 and CDR2: SGHVS and FQNEAQ. CDR3 nucleotides: TGTGCCAGCAGCTTAGAAAGTAGGCAGAACAACCTGCGAGTCTTT. Amino acid sequence: CASSLESRQNNLRVF.

This clonotype occurred a few times. This chain uses TRBV7-2 with TRBJ1-4; 8 bases map to TRBD1. The V gene end was trimmed by 5 bases and the J gene end by 7 bases; junction bases not matched to a gene: 6. Germline CDR1 and CDR2: SGHTA and FQGNSA. The CDR3 is made up of 14 amino acids. The CDR3 nucleotides read TGTGCCAGCAGCCTGGACAGGGTCAGTGAAAAACTGTTTTTT. This translates into CASSLDRVSEKLFF. Combining the CDR3 with reference TRBV7-2 and TRBJ1-4 gives the whole variable domain GAGVSQSPSNKVTEKGKDVELRCDPISGHTALYWYRQSLGQGLEFLIYFQGNSAPDKSGLPSDRFSAERTGGSVSTLTIQRTQQEDSAVYLCASSLDRVSEKLFFGSGTQLSVL.

In its sample, this clonotype was seen a few times. The genes are TRBV7-2 and TRBJ2-3; no reliable D call. There are 15 residues in the CDR3. Germline V gene sequence: CDR1 SGHTA, CDR2 FQGNSA. V lost 5 bases and J lost 4, with 16 bases in between. This chain's CDR3 is CASSQTGAGADTQYF. CDR3 nucleotides: TGTGCCAGCAGCCAAACCGGCGCTGGGGCAGATACGCAGTATTTT.

The chain has TRBV7-2 and TRBJ1-2, with D possibly being TRBD1 (5 bases). V lost 1 base, J lost 8 bases, and 11 bases lay in between. This CDR3 contains 13 residues. Germline CDR1 reads SGHTA; CDR2 reads FQGNSA. The CDR3 coding sequence is TGTGCCAGCAGCTTAGAGAGGGACCGGGGCTACACCTTC. Encoded protein: CASSLERDRGYTF.

The chain employs TRBV27 and TRBJ2-7, with 8 nucleotides matching TRBD1. Trimming took 8 bases from V and 2 from J; bases not matched to a gene: 11. Germline CDR1 MNHEY, CDR2 SMNVEV (reference sequence). The CDR3 length is 15 residues. CDR3 in amino acids: CASRLQGGRTYEQYF. The CDR3 nucleotides are TGTGCCAGCCGATTACAGGGGGGTCGGACCTACGAGCAGTACTTC.

CDR3 amino acids: CASSRTGFNEKLFF. CDR3 DNA: TGTGCCAGCAGCCGGACAGGGTTTAATGAAAAACTGTTTTTT. The chain combines TRBV7-9 with TRBJ1-4, with 8 positions matching TRBD1. Trimming cost V 5 bases and J 4 bases; bases outside gene matches: 3. Germline assignment: CDR1 SEHNR and CDR2 FQNEAQ (reference sequence). The CDR3 contains 14 residues.

The genes are TRBV6-2 or TRBV6-3 and TRBJ1-5, with TRBD1 identical over 7 bases. Germline-derived CDR1 and CDR2 are MNHEY and SVGEGT. The CDR3 loop spans 15 amino acids. The V gene end was trimmed by 6 bases and the J gene end by 4 bases; junction bases not matched to a gene: 9. The CDR3: CASRPQGRANQPQHF. CDR3 nucleotides: TGTGCCAGCAGACCACAGGGGAGGGCGAATCAGCCCCAGCATTTT.

This clonotype was observed at least ten times. The chain carries TRBV7-9 and TRBJ1-1; possibly TRBD1 for D (5 bases). Between the trimmed V and J ends, which lost 3 bases and 6 bases, there was a span of 8 bases. Per the germline V gene, CDR1 is SEHNR and CDR2 is FQNEAQ (reference sequence). The CDR3 extends over 12 amino acids. The CDR3 DNA is TGTGCCAGCAGCTTTTCGGGGGCTGAAGCTTTCTTT. Protein product: CASSFSGAEAFF.

This clonotype has just a few counts. This chain connects TRBV4-3 to TRBJ2-7; 10 bases line up with TRBD1. The CDR3 has 14 amino acids. Losses at the gene ends were 3 bases for V and 4 bases for J; bases not matched to a gene: 3. Germline values: CDR1 LGHNA, CDR2 YSLEER. CDR3: CASSHGQGVYEQYF. The DNA for the CDR3 is TGCGCCAGCAGCCACGGACAGGGGGTTTACGAGCAGTACTTC.

This clonotype has a handful of counts. The chain couples TRBV5-1 to TRBJ1-5; a possible D gene is TRBD1 (6 bases). The CDR3 loop spans 14 amino acids. V dropped 0 bases and J dropped 3 bases, with 7 bases sitting between them. Germline CDR1 reads SGHRS; CDR2 reads YFSETQ. The CDR3 DNA sequence: TGCGCCAGCAGCTTGGGGGACACCAATCAGCCCCAGCATTTT. It is translated as CASSLGDTNQPQHF.

The V and J genes are TRBV21-1 and TRBJ1-1; the table's D call of TRBD1 was not tested on the DNA. TRBV21-1 is a pseudogene segment. The CDR3 sequence is 18 residues long. The CDR3 nucleotides read TGTGCCAGCAGCAAATTAGGCGGACAGGGACCAATGAACACTGAAGCTTTCTTT. Its protein is CASSKLGGQGPMNTEAFF.

This clonotype has more than one count but fewer than ten. The chain carries TRBV7-2 and TRBJ2-5, with unresolved D. CDR3 length equals 15 residues. The V end lost 1 base, the J end lost 0 bases, and 9 bases lay between the germline ends. The germline gives CDR1 SGHTA, CDR2 FQGNSA. Here the CDR3 DNA reads TGTGCCAGCAGCTTAGAGGCCGGGTACCAAGAGACCCAGTACTTC. Amino acids: CASSLEAGYQETQYF.

CDR3 protein: CASSPGTSGEYYEQYF. As DNA, the CDR3 is TGTGCCAGCAGCCCGGGGACTAGCGGGGAATACTACGAGCAGTACTTC. The V and J genes are TRBV5-6 and TRBJ2-7; 13 bases are shared with TRBD2. This CDR3 region has 16 residues. The ends lost 4 bases at V and 3 bases at J; junction bases unmatched: 7. Germline V gives CDR1 SGHDT, CDR2 YYEEEE.

V gene TRBV11-1 combines with J gene TRBJ1-5; D not certain. CDR1 SGHAT and CDR2 FQDESV come from the germline V gene (reference sequence). Trimming left V 4 bases short and J 4 bases short, with 17 bases between. The CDR3 consists of 16 residues. The CDR3 sequence: CASSSERARENQPQHF. For the CDR3, the DNA is TGTGCCAGCAGCTCCGAGAGGGCAAGAGAGAATCAGCCCCAGCATTTT.

V and J are TRBV5-1 and TRBJ1-6, with D perhaps matching TRBD1 (5 bases). The CDR3 totals 15 residues. The V end lost 4 bases, the J end lost 10 bases, and 18 bases lay between the germline ends. Germline assignment: CDR1 SGHRS and CDR2 YFSETQ. The CDR3 is CASSLPGGQDSPLHF. The CDR3 nucleotides read TGCGCCAGCAGCCTCCCGGGGGGTCAGGACTCACCCCTCCACTTT.

This chain links TRBV7-9 with TRBJ2-1; tentatively, D is TRBD1 (5 bases). Germline loops: CDR1 SEHNR, CDR2 FQNEAQ (reference sequence). CDR3 size: 13 residues. Trimming pared 5 bases from V and 4 bases from J, leaving 9 bases between. The CDR3 DNA reads TGTGCCAGCAGCCCTCGACAGTACAATGAGCAGTTCTTC. Its translation: CASSPRQYNEQFF.